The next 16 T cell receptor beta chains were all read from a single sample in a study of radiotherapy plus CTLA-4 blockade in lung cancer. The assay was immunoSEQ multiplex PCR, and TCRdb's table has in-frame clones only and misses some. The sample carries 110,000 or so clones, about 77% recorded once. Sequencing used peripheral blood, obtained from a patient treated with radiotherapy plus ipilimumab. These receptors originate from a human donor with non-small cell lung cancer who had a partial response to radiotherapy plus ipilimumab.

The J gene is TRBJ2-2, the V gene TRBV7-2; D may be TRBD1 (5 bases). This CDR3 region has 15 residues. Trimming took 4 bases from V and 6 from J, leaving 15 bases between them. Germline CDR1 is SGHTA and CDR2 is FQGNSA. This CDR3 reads CASSSWGGRAGELFF. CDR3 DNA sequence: TGTGCCAGCAGCTCTTGGGGCGGACGCGCCGGGGAGCTGTTTTTT. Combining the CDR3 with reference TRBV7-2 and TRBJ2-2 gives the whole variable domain GAGVSQSPSNKVTEKGKDVELRCDPISGHTALYWYRQSLGQGLEFLIYFQGNSAPDKSGLPSDRFSAERTGGSVSTLTIQRTQQEDSAVYLCASSSWGGRAGELFFGEGSRLTVL.

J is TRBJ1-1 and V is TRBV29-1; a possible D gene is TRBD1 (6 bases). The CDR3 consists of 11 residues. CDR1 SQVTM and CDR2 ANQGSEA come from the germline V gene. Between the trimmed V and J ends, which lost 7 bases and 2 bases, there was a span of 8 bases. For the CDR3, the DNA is TGCAGCGGGACAGATAACACTGAAGCTTTCTTT. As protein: CSGTDNTEAFF.

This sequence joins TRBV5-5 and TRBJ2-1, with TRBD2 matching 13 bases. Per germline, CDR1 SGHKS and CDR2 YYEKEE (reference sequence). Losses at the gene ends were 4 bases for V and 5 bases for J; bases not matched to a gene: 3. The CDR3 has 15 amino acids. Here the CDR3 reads CASSGGLAGNNEQFF. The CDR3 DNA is TGTGCCAGCAGCGGGGGACTAGCGGGAAACAATGAGCAGTTCTTC.

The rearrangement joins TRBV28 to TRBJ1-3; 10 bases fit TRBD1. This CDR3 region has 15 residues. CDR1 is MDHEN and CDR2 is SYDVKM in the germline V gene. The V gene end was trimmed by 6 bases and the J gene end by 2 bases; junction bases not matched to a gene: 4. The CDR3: CASSIGQGAGNTIYF. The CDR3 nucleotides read TGTGCCAGCAGCATCGGACAGGGGGCTGGAAACACCATATATTTT.

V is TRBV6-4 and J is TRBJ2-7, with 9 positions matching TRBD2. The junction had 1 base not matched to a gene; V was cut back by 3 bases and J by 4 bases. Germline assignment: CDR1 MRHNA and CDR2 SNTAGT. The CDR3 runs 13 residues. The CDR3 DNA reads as TGTGCCAGCAGTGAGCTAGCGGGATACGAGCAGTACTTC. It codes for CASSELAGYEQYF.

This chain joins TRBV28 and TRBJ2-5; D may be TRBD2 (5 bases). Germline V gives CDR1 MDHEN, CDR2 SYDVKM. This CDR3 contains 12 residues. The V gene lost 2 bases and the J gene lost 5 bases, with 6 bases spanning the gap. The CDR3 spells CASSLAGETQYF. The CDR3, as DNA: TGTGCCAGCAGTTTAGCGGGTGAGACCCAGTACTTC.

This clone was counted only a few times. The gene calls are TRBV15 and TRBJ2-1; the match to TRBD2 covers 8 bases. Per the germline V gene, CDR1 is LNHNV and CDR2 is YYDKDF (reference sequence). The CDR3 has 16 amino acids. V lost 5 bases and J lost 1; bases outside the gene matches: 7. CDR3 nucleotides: TGTGCCACCAGCCCACAGCGGGAGAGGTCCTACAATGAGCAGTTCTTC. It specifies CATSPQRERSYNEQFF. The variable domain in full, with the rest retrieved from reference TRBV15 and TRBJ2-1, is DAMVIQNPRYQVTQFGKPVTLSCSQTLNHNVMYWYQQKSSQAPKLLFHYYDKDFNNEADTPDNFQSRRPNTSFCFLDIRSPGLGDTAMYLCATSPQRERSYNEQFFGPGTRLTVL.

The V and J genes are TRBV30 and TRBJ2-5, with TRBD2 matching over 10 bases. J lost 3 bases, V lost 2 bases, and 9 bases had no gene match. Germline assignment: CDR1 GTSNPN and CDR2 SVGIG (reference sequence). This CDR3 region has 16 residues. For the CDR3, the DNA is TGTGCCTGGAGTAAACTAGCGGGAAGGTCGGAAGAGACCCAGTACTTC. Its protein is CAWSKLAGRSEETQYF.

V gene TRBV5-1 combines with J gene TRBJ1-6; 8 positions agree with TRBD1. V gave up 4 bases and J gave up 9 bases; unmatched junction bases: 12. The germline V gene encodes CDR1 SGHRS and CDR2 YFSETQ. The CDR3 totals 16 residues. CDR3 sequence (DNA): TGCGCCAGCAGCGACCCACGGACAGGGAGGGTTTCACCCCTCCACTTT. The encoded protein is CASSDPRTGRVSPLHF.

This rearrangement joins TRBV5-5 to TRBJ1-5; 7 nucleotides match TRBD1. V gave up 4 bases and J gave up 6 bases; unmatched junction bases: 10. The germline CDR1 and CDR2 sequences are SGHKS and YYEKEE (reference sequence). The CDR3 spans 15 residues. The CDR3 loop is CASSLGGTVVQPQHF. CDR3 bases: TGTGCCAGCAGCCTGGGGGGGACAGTGGTTCAGCCCCAGCATTTT.

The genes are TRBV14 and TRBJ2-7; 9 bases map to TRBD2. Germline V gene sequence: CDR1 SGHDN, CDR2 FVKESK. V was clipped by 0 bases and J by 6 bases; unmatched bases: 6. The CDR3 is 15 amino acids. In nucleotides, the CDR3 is TGTGCCAGCAGCCAAGAACCCGCGGGAGGGCTCGAGCAGTACTTC. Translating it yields CASSQEPAGGLEQYF.

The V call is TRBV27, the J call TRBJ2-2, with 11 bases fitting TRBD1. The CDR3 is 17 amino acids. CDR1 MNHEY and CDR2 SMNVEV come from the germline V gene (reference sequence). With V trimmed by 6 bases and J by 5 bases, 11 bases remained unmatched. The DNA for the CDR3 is TGTGCCAGCAGAGGTTATACCGGGGACAGGGGGACCGGGGAGCTGTTTTTT. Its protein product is CASRGYTGDRGTGELFF.

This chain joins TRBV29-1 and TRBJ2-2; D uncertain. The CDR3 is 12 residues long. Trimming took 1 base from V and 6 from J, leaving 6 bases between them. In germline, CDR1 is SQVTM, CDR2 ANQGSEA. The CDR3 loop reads CSVEATAGELFF. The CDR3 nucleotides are TGCAGCGTTGAAGCAACGGCCGGGGAGCTGTTTTTT.

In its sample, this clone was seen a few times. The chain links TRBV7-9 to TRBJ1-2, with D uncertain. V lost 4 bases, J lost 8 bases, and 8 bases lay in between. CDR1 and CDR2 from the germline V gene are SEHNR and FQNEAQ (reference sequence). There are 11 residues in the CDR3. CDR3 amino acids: CASSSAGGYTF. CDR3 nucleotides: TGTGCCAGCAGCTCGGCGGGGGGCTACACCTTC.

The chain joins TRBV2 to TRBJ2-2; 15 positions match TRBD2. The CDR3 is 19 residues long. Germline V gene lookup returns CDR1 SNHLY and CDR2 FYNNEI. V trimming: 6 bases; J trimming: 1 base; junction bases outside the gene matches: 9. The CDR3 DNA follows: TGTGCCAGCAGGGTTTGGACTAGCGGGAGGGCGCAGAACACCGGGGAGCTGTTTTTT. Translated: CASRVWTSGRAQNTGELFF.

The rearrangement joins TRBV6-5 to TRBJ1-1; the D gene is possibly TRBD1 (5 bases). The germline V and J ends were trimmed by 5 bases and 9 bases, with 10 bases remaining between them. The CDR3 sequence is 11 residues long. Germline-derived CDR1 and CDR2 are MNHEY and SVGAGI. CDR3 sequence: CASSTKGKAFF. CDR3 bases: TGTGCCAGCAGTACGAAGGGGAAAGCTTTCTTT.